This T cell receptor (beta chain) came from a study of response to subunit inactivated influenza vaccine. Overall study findings and caveats: Authors suggested few new T cells are recruited by each seasonal influenza vaccination.

TCRdb processed the RT-PCR reads anew with MiXCR; each CDR3 protein has one entry. The table has some 800,000 distinct CDR3 sequences, approximately 22% seen once. Germline V gives CDR1 MNHEY, CDR2 SVGEGT. Trimming removed 6 bases at V and 3 bases at J, with 9 bases between. The CDR3 length is 13 residues. This clonotype showed up just a few times. Its antigen is undetermined. The genes are TRBV6-2 or TRBV6-3 and TRBJ2-1; D unresolved. This receptor was obtained from a man between 50 and 59 years old who received an inactivated influenza vaccine. The sample consisted of PBMCs from blood, taken roughly 5 days after vaccination. CDR3 DNA sequence: TGTGCCAGCAGGGAAGACCGCTACAATGAGCAGTTCTTC. Residues: CASREDRYNEQFF.